Shown below are 25 T cell receptor beta chains from a single sample sequenced in a study of CD8 T cells in ankylosing spondylitis. Notes on the study in general: The study identified a TCR beta motif of fewer than 10 highly homologous variants that appeared characteristic of ankylosing spondylitis blood.

TCRdb passed the 5' RACE reads through MiXCR, listing each CDR3 protein once. The table lists a few hundred thousand distinct CDR3 sequences, 20% to 25% of them singletons. These receptors' targets are unknown. Sample: blood, either unsorted or a sorted T cell fraction (not recorded which). The source of these receptors is a male donor with ankylosing spondylitis.

The rearrangement links TRBV6-1 to TRBJ2-7; tentative D call: TRBD1 (6 bases). This CDR3 is built from 15 residues. V was clipped by 6 bases and J by 2 bases, with 17 bases between them. CDR1 MNHNS and CDR2 SASEGT come from the germline V gene. The CDR3 nucleotides are TGTGCCAGCAGCCCAAGGGCAGGGGCTGCCTACGAGCAGTACTTC. This gives the protein CASSPRAGAAYEQYF.

This chain uses TRBV6-4 with TRBJ2-1, with 8 bases lining up with TRBD1. This CDR3 comprises 12 residues. Trimming took 4 bases from V and 12 from J; bases not matched to a gene: 5. Germline lookup yields CDR1 MRHNA and CDR2 SNTAGT. The CDR3 DNA follows: TGTGCCAGCAGTGGGCCGACAGGGGTGCAGTTCTTC. It codes for CASSGPTGVQFF.

This chain links TRBV12-3 or TRBV12-4 with TRBJ2-2; 9 bases agree with TRBD2. The junction had 21 bases not matched to a gene; V was cut back by 6 bases and J by 4 bases. The CDR3 is 20 residues long. The CDR3 sequence: CASRKDRASTSGLLTGELFF. CDR3 coding DNA: TGTGCCAGCAGAAAAGACAGGGCTAGTACTAGCGGGTTACTCACCGGGGAGCTGTTTTTT.

A few counts support this clonotype. This chain links TRBV12-3 or TRBV12-4 with TRBJ1-3; TRBD1 matches at 8 bases. The CDR3 spans 14 residues. Trimming at V came to 7 bases and at J to 3 bases, leaving 5 bases not matched to a gene. The CDR3, as DNA: TGTGCCAGCACCCAGACAGGGGATGGAAACACCATATATTTT. It codes for CASTQTGDGNTIYF.

This clonotype has a handful of counts. This chain uses TRBV5-1 with TRBJ2-1, with 11 bases matching TRBD2. The CDR3 sequence is 14 residues long. Per the germline V gene, CDR1 is SGHRS and CDR2 is YFSETQ. J was trimmed by 8 bases and V by 4 bases; bases with no gene match: 5. The CDR3 region has the DNA TGCGCCAGCAGCACTAGCGGGAGTTATGATGAGCAGTTCTTC. This encodes CASSTSGSYDEQFF.

This clonotype was counted only a few times. The V call is TRBV5-1, the J call TRBJ2-5; maybe TRBD1 (5 bases). V gave up 0 bases and J gave up 5 bases, with 11 bases separating them. Germline CDR1 is SGHRS and CDR2 is YFSETQ. This CDR3 region has 14 residues. In DNA, the CDR3 is TGCGCCAGCAGCTTGGACAGGACACGGGAGACCCAGTACTTC. Residues: CASSLDRTRETQYF.

There are a few counts of this clonotype. The V gene is TRBV12-3 or TRBV12-4, the J gene TRBJ1-2; 8 bases match TRBD1. The junction had 5 bases not matched to a gene; V was cut back by 4 bases and J by 7 bases. CDR3 length equals 13 residues. CDR3 amino acids: CASSSRGRFGYTF. The DNA of the CDR3 is TGTGCCAGCAGTTCCAGGGGGCGCTTTGGCTACACCTTC.

This clonotype was counted only a few times. This chain joins TRBV27 and TRBJ1-1; D call uncertain. From germline, CDR1 is MNHEY and CDR2 SMNVEV (reference sequence). Trimming left V 5 bases short and J 7 bases short, with 14 bases between. CDR3 length: 13 residues. CDR3 residues: CASSTVRRGEAFF. The CDR3 DNA follows: TGTGCCAGCAGTACGGTTAGGCGGGGTGAAGCTTTCTTT.

This clonotype was counted between two and nine times. The rearrangement uses TRBV7-8 and TRBJ2-1; D not certain. V was pared by 7 bases and J by 0 bases, with 13 bases between. Germline-derived CDR1 and CDR2 are SGHVS and FQNEAQ. CDR3 length: 15 residues. CDR3 DNA: TGTGCCAGCACCATAGGGTGGCGCTCCTACAATGAGCAGTTCTTC. The encoded protein is CASTIGWRSYNEQFF.

This clonotype was seen a few times. V gene TRBV5-1 combines with J gene TRBJ1-5; TRBD1 agrees at 7 bases. J lost 5 bases, V lost 0 bases, and 5 bases had no gene match. The CDR3 spans 15 residues. Germline V lookup: CDR1 SGHRS, CDR2 YFSETQ. Written as DNA, the CDR3 is TGCGCCAGCAGCTTGGAAGTAGGGGGCCATCAGCCCCAGCATTTT. This encodes CASSLEVGGHQPQHF. The whole variable domain, filled in from reference TRBV5-1 and TRBJ1-5, reads KAGVTQTPRYLIKTRGQQVTLSCSPISGHRSVSWYQQTPGQGLQFLFEYFSETQRNKGNFPGRFSGRQFSNSRSEMNVSTLELGDSALYLCASSLEVGGHQPQHFGDGTRLSIL.

Many counts were recorded for this clonotype. V is TRBV6-2 or TRBV6-3 and J is TRBJ1-1; D remains unclear. The V and J ends lost 6 bases and 1 base respectively, with 9 bases between them. Germline V gene data show CDR1 as MNHEY and CDR2 as SVGEGT. This CDR3 region has 13 residues. The CDR3: CASSYGRNTEAFF. In DNA, the CDR3 is TGTGCCAGCAGCTACGGACGGAACACTGAAGCTTTCTTT.

This chain uses TRBV7-9 with TRBJ2-3, with 10 bases identical to TRBD1. From germline, CDR1 is SEHNR and CDR2 FQNEAQ (reference sequence). The CDR3 sequence is 16 residues long. V shed 5 bases, J shed 3 bases, and the junction held 8 bases outside the gene matches. The DNA of the CDR3 is TGTGCCAGCAGCCCTAGGGGACAGGGGTGGACAGATACGCAGTATTTT. This gives the protein CASSPRGQGWTDTQYF. Drawing the rest from reference TRBV7-9 and TRBJ2-3, the complete variable domain is DTGVSQNPRHKITKRGQNVTFRCDPISEHNRLYWYRQTLGQGPEFLTYFQNEAQLEKSRLLSDRFSAERPKGSFSTLEIQRTEQGDSAMYLCASSPRGQGWTDTQYFGPGTRLTVL.

The count of this clonotype is one. V gene TRBV5-1 combines with J gene TRBJ1-1; D remains unclear. Per germline, CDR1 SGHRS and CDR2 YFSETQ. Trimming took off 4 bases at V and 0 bases at J, with 16 bases between the two ends. CDR3 length: 16 residues. The CDR3 reads CASSLGIGSLNTEAFF. The CDR3 DNA is TGCGCCAGCAGCCTTGGAATAGGATCTCTGAACACTGAAGCTTTCTTT.

The chain carries TRBV6-5 and TRBJ2-3; 12 positions agree with TRBD2. This CDR3 has 17 residues. V lost 0 bases and J lost 7; bases outside the gene matches: 8. Looked up from germline, CDR1 is MNHEY and CDR2 is SVGAGI. In DNA, the CDR3 is TGTGCCAGCAGTTACTCCGGACTAGCGGGAAATGTGAATACGCAGTATTTT. It specifies CASSYSGLAGNVNTQYF.

The CDR3 DNA follows: TGTGCCAGCAGCTTATTACTAGCGGTTGGGTATGAGCAGTTCTTC. Amino acids: CASSLLLAVGYEQFF. This rearrangement joins TRBV7-2 to TRBJ2-1, with 8 bases that match TRBD2. This CDR3 region has 15 residues. CDR1 SGHTA and CDR2 FQGNSA come from the germline V gene. Losses at the gene ends were 2 bases for V and 8 bases for J; bases not matched to a gene: 8.

This rearrangement joins TRBV15 to TRBJ2-1; TRBD1 matches 9 bases. CDR1 and CDR2 from the germline V gene are LNHNV and YYDKDF (reference sequence). With V trimmed by 6 bases and J by 6 bases, 9 bases remained unmatched. The CDR3 has 15 amino acids. CDR3 sequence: CATREPGQGPNEQFF. The CDR3 bases are TGTGCCACCAGGGAGCCGGGACAGGGTCCCAATGAGCAGTTCTTC.

This clonotype appeared a few times. The rearrangement uses TRBV3-1 and TRBJ2-3; 11 bases align to TRBD2. Germline V gene sequence: CDR1 LGHDT, CDR2 YNNKEL (reference sequence). After removal of 3 bases from V and 5 bases from J, the junction contained 1 base not matched to a gene. CDR3 size: 14 residues. The CDR3 reads CASSHLAGGDTQYF. CDR3 DNA sequence: TGTGCCAGCAGCCATCTAGCGGGAGGAGATACGCAGTATTTT.

This sequence joins TRBV27 and TRBJ2-7, with TRBD2 identical over 7 bases. The CDR3 loop spans 13 amino acids. The V and J ends lost 3 bases and 5 bases, in that order; junction bases with no gene match: 4. CDR1 and CDR2 (germline): MNHEY, SMNVEV (reference sequence). In nucleotides, the CDR3 is TGTGCCAGCAGTTTGGCGGGAGAGGACGAGCAGTACTTC. This sequence encodes CASSLAGEDEQYF.

V is TRBV5-1 and J is TRBJ1-4, with no clear D. The CDR3 has 15 amino acids. Trimming stripped 4 bases from V and 2 bases from J, with 12 bases between. The germline V gene has CDR1 SGHRS and CDR2 YFSETQ. The CDR3 DNA sequence: TGCGCCAGCAGCGCGACGGACTCCACTAATGAAAAACTGTTTTTT. This sequence encodes CASSATDSTNEKLFF. Together with reference TRBV5-1 and TRBJ1-4, the CDR3 gives the full variable domain: KAGVTQTPRYLIKTRGQQVTLSCSPISGHRSVSWYQQTPGQGLQFLFEYFSETQRNKGNFPGRFSGRQFSNSRSEMNVSTLELGDSALYLCASSATDSTNEKLFFGSGTQLSVL.

This clonotype occurred a few times. The chain recombines TRBV9 with TRBJ1-1; D might be TRBD1 (5 bases). The CDR3 runs 13 residues. Germline CDR1 is SGDLS and CDR2 is YYNGEE. V lost 6 bases, J lost 2 bases, and 11 bases lay in between. This CDR3 reads CASTGDRNTEAFF. The CDR3 DNA reads TGTGCCAGCACCGGGGACCGCAACACTGAAGCTTTCTTT.

The chain couples TRBV6-5 to TRBJ2-1, with TRBD1 matching 8 bases. The J segment lost 6 bases and the V segment lost 0 bases, leaving 7 bases of the junction unmatched. Germline CDR1 reads MNHEY; CDR2 reads SVGAGI. The CDR3 has 16 residues. CDR3 sequence (DNA): TGTGCCAGCAGTTACTCCAGGACAGGGCCCGGCAATGAGCAGTTCTTC. It encodes CASSYSRTGPGNEQFF.

V and J are TRBV2 and TRBJ2-7, with D possibly being TRBD2 (7 bases). Germline CDR1 is SNHLY and CDR2 is FYNNEI. The CDR3 is 14 amino acids. Deletions cut 7 bases from V and 7 bases from J, with 20 bases between. CDR3 in amino acids: CASTEGGGIGEQYF. The CDR3 nucleotides are TGTGCCAGCACCGAGGGAGGGGGAATAGGGGAGCAGTACTTC.

This chain uses TRBV18 with TRBJ2-7; 7 nucleotides line up with TRBD1. Germline V CDR1 and CDR2: KGHSH, LQKENI. The V and J ends lost 2 bases and 1 base, in that order; junction bases with no gene match: 8. This CDR3 contains 16 residues. For the CDR3, the DNA is TGTGCCAGCTCACCAACGAAGGGGGCCTTATCCTACGAGCAGTACTTC. Translating gives CASSPTKGALSYEQYF.

V gene TRBV4-1 combines with J gene TRBJ2-3, with D tentatively TRBD1 (6 bases). CDR1 and CDR2 (germline): MGHRA, YSYEKL. Trimming shortened V by 3 bases and J by 1 base, and 8 bases separated the two germline ends. The CDR3 length is 14 residues. CDR3 sequence (DNA): TGCGCCAGCAGCCACTACAGGGGCACAGATACGCAGTATTTT. Protein: CASSHYRGTDTQYF.

This clonotype was seen a few times. V is TRBV29-1 and J is TRBJ2-1; weak D call: TRBD2 (5 bases). The CDR3 spans 10 residues. Germline-derived CDR1 and CDR2 are SQVTM and ANQGSEA. V lost 4 bases and J 14 bases, leaving 12 bases between the germline ends. CDR3 amino acids: CSVGVASEFF. The CDR3 DNA reads TGCAGCGTTGGGGTAGCGAGTGAGTTCTTC.